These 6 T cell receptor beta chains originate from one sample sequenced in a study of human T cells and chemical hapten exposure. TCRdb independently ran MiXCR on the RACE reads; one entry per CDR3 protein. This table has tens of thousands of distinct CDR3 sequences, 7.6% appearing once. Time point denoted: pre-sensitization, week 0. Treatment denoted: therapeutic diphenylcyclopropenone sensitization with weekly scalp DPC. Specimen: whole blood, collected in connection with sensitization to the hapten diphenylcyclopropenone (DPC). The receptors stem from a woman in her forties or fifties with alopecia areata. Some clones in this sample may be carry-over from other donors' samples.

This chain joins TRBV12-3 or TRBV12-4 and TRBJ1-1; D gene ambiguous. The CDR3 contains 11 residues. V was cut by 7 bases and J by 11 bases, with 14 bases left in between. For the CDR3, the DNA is TGTGCCAGCATCCAGGAGATCGGGGCTTTCTTT. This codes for CASIQEIGAFF.

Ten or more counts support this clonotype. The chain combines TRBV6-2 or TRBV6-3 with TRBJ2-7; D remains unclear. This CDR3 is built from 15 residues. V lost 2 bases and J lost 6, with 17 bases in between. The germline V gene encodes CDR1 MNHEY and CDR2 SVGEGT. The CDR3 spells CASSYIASGLSEQYF. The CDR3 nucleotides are TGTGCCAGCAGTTACATAGCCTCCGGGCTCTCCGAGCAGTACTTC.

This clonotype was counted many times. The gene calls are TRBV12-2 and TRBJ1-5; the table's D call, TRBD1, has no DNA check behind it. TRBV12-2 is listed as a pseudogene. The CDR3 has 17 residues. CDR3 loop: CASRSPRSGGSNQPQHF. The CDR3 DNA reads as TGTGCAAGTCGCTCACCGCGGTCAGGGGGTAGCAATCAGCCCCAGCATTTT.

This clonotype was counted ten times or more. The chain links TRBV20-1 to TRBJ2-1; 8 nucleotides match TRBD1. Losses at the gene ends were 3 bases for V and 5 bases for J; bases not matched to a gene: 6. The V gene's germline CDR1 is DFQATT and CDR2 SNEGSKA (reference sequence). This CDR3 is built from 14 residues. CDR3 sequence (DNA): TGCAGTGCTAGTCCGGACAGGGTGAACAATGAGCAGTTCTTC. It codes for CSASPDRVNNEQFF.

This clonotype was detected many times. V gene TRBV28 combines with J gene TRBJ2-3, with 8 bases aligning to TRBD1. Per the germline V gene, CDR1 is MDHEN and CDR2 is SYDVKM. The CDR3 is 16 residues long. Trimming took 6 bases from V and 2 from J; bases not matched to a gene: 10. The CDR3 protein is CASSPRRTGPTDTQYF. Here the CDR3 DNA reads TGTGCCAGCAGCCCCCGAAGGACAGGGCCCACAGATACGCAGTATTTT.

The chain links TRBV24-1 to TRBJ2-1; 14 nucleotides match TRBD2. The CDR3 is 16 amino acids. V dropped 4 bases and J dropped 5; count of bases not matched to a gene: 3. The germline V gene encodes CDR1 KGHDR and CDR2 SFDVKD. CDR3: CATSDPGLAGDNEQFF. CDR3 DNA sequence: TGTGCCACCAGTGACCCGGGACTAGCGGGGGACAATGAGCAGTTCTTC.